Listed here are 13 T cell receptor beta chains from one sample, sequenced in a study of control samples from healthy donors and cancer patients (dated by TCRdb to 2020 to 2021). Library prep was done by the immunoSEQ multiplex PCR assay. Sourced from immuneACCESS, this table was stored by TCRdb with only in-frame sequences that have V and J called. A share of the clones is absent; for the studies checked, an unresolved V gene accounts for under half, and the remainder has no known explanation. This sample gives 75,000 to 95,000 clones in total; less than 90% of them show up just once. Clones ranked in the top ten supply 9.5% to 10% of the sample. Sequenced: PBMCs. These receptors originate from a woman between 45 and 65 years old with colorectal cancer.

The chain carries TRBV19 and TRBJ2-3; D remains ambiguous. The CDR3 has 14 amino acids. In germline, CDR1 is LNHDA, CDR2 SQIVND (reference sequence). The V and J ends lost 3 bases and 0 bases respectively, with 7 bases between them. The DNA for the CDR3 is TGTGCCAGTAGTATGAGGAGTAGCACAGATACGCAGTATTTT. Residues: CASSMRSSTDTQYF.

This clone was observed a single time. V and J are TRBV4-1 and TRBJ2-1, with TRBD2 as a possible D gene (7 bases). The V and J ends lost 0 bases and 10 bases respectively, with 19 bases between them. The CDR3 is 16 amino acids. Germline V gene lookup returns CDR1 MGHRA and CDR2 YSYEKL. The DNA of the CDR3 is TGCGCCAGCAGCCAAGACCCTACGGGGGGCGGAGGAGAGCAGTTCTTC. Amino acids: CASSQDPTGGGGEQFF.

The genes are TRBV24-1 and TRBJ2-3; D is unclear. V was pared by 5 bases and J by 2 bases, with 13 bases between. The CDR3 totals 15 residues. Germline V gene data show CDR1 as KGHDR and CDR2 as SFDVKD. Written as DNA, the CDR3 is TGTGCCACCAGTGCCCCCCAGGCTACCACAGATACGCAGTATTTT. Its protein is CATSAPQATTDTQYF.

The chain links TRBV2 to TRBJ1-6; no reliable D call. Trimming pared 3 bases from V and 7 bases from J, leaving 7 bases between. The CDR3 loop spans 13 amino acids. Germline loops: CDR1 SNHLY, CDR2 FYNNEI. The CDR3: CASSEETNSPLHF. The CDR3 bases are TGTGCCAGCAGTGAGGAAACCAATTCACCCCTCCACTTT. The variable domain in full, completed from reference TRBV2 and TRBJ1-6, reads EPEVTQTPSHQVTQMGQEVILRCVPISNHLYFYWYRQILGQKVEFLVSFYNNEISEKSEIFDDQFSVERPDGSNFTLKIRSTKLEDSAMYFCASSEETNSPLHFGNGTRLTVT.

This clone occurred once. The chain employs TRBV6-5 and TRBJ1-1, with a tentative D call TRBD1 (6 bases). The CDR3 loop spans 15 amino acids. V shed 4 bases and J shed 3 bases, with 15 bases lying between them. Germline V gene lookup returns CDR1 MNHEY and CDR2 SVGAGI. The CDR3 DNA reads TGTGCCAGCAGTTCTGCGGGGGCCGGGGACACTGAAGCTTTCTTT. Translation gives CASSSAGAGDTEAFF.

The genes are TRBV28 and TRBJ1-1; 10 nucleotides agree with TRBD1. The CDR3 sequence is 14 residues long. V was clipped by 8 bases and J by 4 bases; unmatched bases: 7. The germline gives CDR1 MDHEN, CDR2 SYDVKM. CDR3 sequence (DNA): TGTGCCAGCCAGACAGGGGGCCAAGGCACTGAAGCTTTCTTT. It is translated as CASQTGGQGTEAFF.

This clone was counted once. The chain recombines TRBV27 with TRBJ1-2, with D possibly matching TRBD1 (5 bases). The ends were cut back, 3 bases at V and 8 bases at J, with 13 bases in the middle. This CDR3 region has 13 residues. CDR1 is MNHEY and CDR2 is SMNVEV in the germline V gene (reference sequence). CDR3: CASSFWQGTGYTF. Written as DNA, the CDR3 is TGTGCCAGCAGTTTTTGGCAGGGCACCGGCTACACCTTC.

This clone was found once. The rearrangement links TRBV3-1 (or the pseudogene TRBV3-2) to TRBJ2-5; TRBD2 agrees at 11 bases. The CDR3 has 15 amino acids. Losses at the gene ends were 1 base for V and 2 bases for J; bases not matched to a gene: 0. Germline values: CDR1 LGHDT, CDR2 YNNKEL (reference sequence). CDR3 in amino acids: CASSQVAGGQETQYF. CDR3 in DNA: TGTGCCAGCAGCCAAGTAGCGGGGGGGCAAGAGACCCAGTACTTC.

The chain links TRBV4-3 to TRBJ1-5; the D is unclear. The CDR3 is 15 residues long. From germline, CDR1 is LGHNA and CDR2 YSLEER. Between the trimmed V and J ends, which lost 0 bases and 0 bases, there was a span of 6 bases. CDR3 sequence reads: CASSQEPYSNQPQHF. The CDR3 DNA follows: TGCGCCAGCAGCCAAGAGCCTTATAGCAATCAGCCCCAGCATTTT.

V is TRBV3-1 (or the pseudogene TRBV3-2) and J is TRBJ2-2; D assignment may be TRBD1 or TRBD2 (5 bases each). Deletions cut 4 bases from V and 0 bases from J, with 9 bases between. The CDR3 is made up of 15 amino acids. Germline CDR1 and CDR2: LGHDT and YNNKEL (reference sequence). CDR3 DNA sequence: TGTGCCAGCAGCCGCCGGGACGCGAACACCGGGGAGCTGTTTTTT. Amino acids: CASSRRDANTGELFF.

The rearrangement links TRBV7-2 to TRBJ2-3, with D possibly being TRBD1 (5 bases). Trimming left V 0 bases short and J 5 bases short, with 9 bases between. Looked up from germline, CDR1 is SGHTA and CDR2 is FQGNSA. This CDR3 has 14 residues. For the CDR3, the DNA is TGTGCCAGCAGCTTAGCGATAGGGGAAGATACGCAGTATTTT. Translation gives CASSLAIGEDTQYF.

This chain's CDR3 is CASSYSIPDTQYF. CDR3 DNA sequence: TGTGCCAGCAGTTACTCGATTCCGGATACGCAGTATTTT. V usage is TRBV6-2 or TRBV6-3 and J usage is TRBJ2-3, with D unresolved. The CDR3 spans 13 residues. The germline V gene has CDR1 MNHEY and CDR2 SVGEGT. Trimming shortened V by 0 bases and J by 6 bases, and 7 bases separated the two germline ends.

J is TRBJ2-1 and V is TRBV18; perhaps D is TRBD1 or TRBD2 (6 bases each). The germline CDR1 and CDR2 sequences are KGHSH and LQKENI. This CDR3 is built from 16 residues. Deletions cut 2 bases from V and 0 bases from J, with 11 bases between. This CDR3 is CASSPRGDSSYNEQFF. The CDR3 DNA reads TGTGCCAGCTCACCAAGGGGGGATAGCTCCTACAATGAGCAGTTCTTC.